The present T cell receptor beta chain was sequenced within a study of blood T cells in healthy people across ages. This clonotype appeared a few times. Its antigen is unidentified. Healthy Caucasians from Russia aged roughly 6 to 90 served as donors. Study-level results: Possibly, changes in expanded clonotypes were confounded because donor CMV status was unknown. Long-lived donors exceeded aged donors in naive CD4+ cells and diversity.

The V gene's germline CDR1 is SGHTA and CDR2 FQGTGA. V lost 5 bases and J lost 6; bases outside the gene matches: 16. The CDR3 sequence is 18 residues long. For the second PCR, which ran for roughly 6 to 12 cycles, a sample-barcoded 5' primer and a J-beta primer mix were used. TCRdb ran MiXCR on the 5' RACE reads and lists one entry per CDR3 protein. The sample consists of approximately 800,000 distinct CDR3 sequences, roughly 25% of them appearing once. The same sample was also studied in work on T cells of mothers and their children. From that second work: Samples came from three healthy Caucasian mothers and their six children.

V gene TRBV7-3 combines with J gene TRBJ2-3; 11 bases are shared with TRBD2. The specimen sequenced was blood. This receptor was obtained from a boy younger than 18 in good health. CDR3 nucleotides: TGTGCCAGCAGCCCAATGGTTGTTCCTAGCGGGGGGAAGGATACGCAGTATTTT. Protein product: CASSPMVVPSGGKDTQYF.